Detailed here is one T cell receptor beta chain. Its antigen is not known. This entry comes from a study of PD-1 blockade in classical Hodgkin lymphoma. Study outcomes and limitations: It was reported that newly diagnosed patients had less baseline TCR diversity than healthy donors. Complete responders entered with baseline diversity on par with newly diagnosed patients, the results showed.

As for time point: cycle 4 day 1 (C4D1), after five to seven weeks of nivolumab. Each of the patients experienced relapse following autologous stem cell transplantation, and their brentuximab vedotin exposure differed. V dropped 9 bases and J dropped 2 bases, with 8 bases sitting between them. CDR1 is SNHLY, CDR2 FYNNEI, per germline. The CDR3 extends over 13 amino acids. Here immunoSEQ multiplex PCR was the method, and the copy in TCRdb shows in-frame clones only, minus some. This table holds about 33,000 clones, approximately 70% found once. Here the sequenced sample was peripheral blood mononuclear cells (PBMCs), taken before the fourth cycle of nivolumab. This receptor was identified in a human donor with classical Hodgkin lymphoma. V is TRBV2 and J is TRBJ2-6; D ambiguous. This chain's CDR3 is CARQTTGANVLTF. CDR3 nucleotides: TGTGCCAGACAGACGACTGGGGCCAACGTCCTGACTTTC.